The clone carrying this T cell receptor beta chain was seen ten or more times. The antigen remains unidentified. The data derive from a study of T cells in Graves' hyperthyroidism and ophthalmopathy. Researchers took RNA transcripts and amplified the TCR beta CDR3 regions from them. HTBI primers were employed in a first-round RT-PCR of the TCR CDR3. TCRdb ran MiXCR on the multiplex PCR reads and lists one entry per CDR3 protein. This table holds 480,000 or so distinct CDR3 sequences, roughly an eighth found once. Findings and caveats of the study: Appearing also in blood were most of the thyroid clonotypes expanded above 0.001.

The CDR3 is 13 residues long. CDR1 is DFQATT, CDR2 SNEGSKA, per germline (reference sequence). Trimming took 3 bases from V and 3 from J; bases not matched to a gene: 4. Material: blood. The sequence derives from a woman younger than 35 with Graves' hyperthyroidism. This chain uses TRBV20-1 with TRBJ2-7; 8 bases map to TRBD1. CDR3 region: CSASRQGLYEQYF. The CDR3 region has the DNA TGCAGTGCTAGCAGACAGGGGCTCTACGAGCAGTACTTC.